This T cell receptor (beta chain) comes out of a study of cytomegalovirus exposure and HLA in healthy donors (dated by TCRdb to the late 2010s). With regard to the full study: In an earlier analysis of fewer than 750 of the donors, 250 to 350 Gb of sequence data and 117 million unique TCR beta sequences from 150 million to 200 million T cells were reported. Around 300 gigabases of sequencing data and tens of millions of unique TCR sequences were included in an early release covering about 700 HLA-typed donors. Of the 350 to 450 genotyped donors, 75% to 85% were placed in the genetic ancestry cluster associated with self-reported Caucasian donors. The study was designed to test whether signatures of past pathogen exposure could be identified by cataloging public T cell receptors. The study profiled the T cell repertoires of 500 to 800 subjects by immunosequencing and related them to cytomegalovirus serostatus. Besides the first cohort of 666 subjects, a separate validation cohort made up of roughly 130 different subjects was used. To predict cytomegalovirus infection status, the study brought together high-throughput TCR immunosequencing, statistical association of individual TCRs with disease status, and machine learning. In a later analysis, previously published TCR beta repertoires from more than 500 donors were re-analyzed and high-resolution HLA genotyping was added so that TCR occurrence patterns could be studied. In the later analysis, no new phenotypic data were used to find candidate immune exposures; instead, reliance was placed on TCR beta sequences and their occurrence across donors. An earlier analysis of 500 to 650 of the donors applied high-throughput TCR beta sequencing to assess whether each TCR beta V gene segment acted as functional or pseudogenic. Alongside the repertoire data, information on donor age, sex, ethnicity and CMV serostatus was compiled. Genome-wide SNP genotypes for about 55% of the roughly 670 donors were used in a later genetic analysis, which treated that subset as a discovery cohort. Every discovery cohort repertoire had been produced on one sequencing platform. Class I and class II HLA loci were covered by the typing at four-digit resolution. Typing coverage differed by locus: A, B, C, DRB1 and DQB1 were typed in about 629-640 donors, DQA1 in 500 to 550, DPA1 in around 610, and DPB1 in 450 to 490. About five DR-DQ haplotypes were treated as single units for association and clustering because of strong linkage in the cohort. Among about 390 genotyped donors of the cohort, an average of approximately 240,000 unique TCR beta nucleotide sequences were sequenced per donor, around 20% of them non-productive.

In total, fewer than 750 healthy bone marrow donors made up the cohort. At the time of sampling, all cohort members were nominally healthy, though unrecorded immune exposures were likely present. The donor tested CMV seropositive and was one of the 289 seropositive cohort members. A peripheral blood sample was provided by each donor, and peripheral blood mononuclear cells were used for TCR beta sequencing. Genomic DNA extraction from the blood cell samples was performed with the Qiagen DNeasy Blood Extraction Kit. Via the germline V gene, CDR1 is SGHDN and CDR2 FVKESK. V and J are truncated by 6 bases and 1 base respectively, leaving an intervening sequence of 17 bases. The CDR3, cysteine through phenylalanine, is 16 amino acids long. Only the CDR3 DNA is retained, 48 bases long and in frame from the first base. Receptor libraries were prepared by the immunoSEQ multiplex PCR assay. A mixture of 60 forward primers for TCR Vbeta segments and 13 reverse primers for TCR Jbeta segments was used in the multiplex PCR. A multiplex PCR assay on genomic DNA amplified the CDR3 region of rearranged TCR beta genes. Amplified TCR beta libraries were sequenced as 87-base-pair reads on the Illumina HiSeq System. As for how the authors treated the data: A later analysis tallied approximately 87 million unique TCR beta chains across the 666 repertoires, and around 9.9 million of those chains were shared by two or more donors. To remove PCR and sequencing errors, raw reads were error-corrected and collapsed into unique sequences using a nearest-neighbor algorithm that merged closely related sequences. V, D and J gene segments were assigned by aligning CDR3 sequences to IMGT reference sequences. For a sequence to be retained, a match of at least six nucleotides was required to both a V gene segment and a J gene segment. A rearrangement counted as productive if the CDR3 had no stop codons and remained in frame with V and J, and every other rearrangement counted as non-productive. CDR3 was defined by IMGT convention, running from the second conserved V-encoded cysteine to the conserved J-encoded phenylalanine. The earlier analysis of 500 to 600 of the donors excluded sequences that lacked an unambiguous match to a single V gene segment. An earlier analysis of 587 of the donors classified V segments as functional when productive rearrangements were above 56.7% and as segregating when the standard deviation between donors was above 5%. A statistical classification framework was built for diagnosing cytomegalovirus status from the catalog of TCR beta chain sequences. A later analysis assigned V and J genes by comparing TCR nucleotide sequences with IMGT/GENE-DB human TR gene sequences. In a later analysis, CDR3 sequences and most-parsimonious VDJ recombination scenarios were assigned using the TCRdist pipeline. In a later analysis, every TCR beta chain was defined by the combination of its CDR3 amino acid sequence and its V-gene family, and reads without a unique V-gene family were dropped. To address suspected cross-contamination and a sequencing artifact, a later analysis removed some 620 highly shared, low-generation-probability nucleotide sequences. In a later analysis, a clonal expansion index was calculated for each public chain from normalized within-repertoire ranks of inferred template counts. A later analysis computed generation probabilities with a VDJ recombination model fitted to out-of-frame rearrangements, and checked the results against IGoR. In a later analysis, hypergeometric tests were used to score TCR-TCR, TCR-HLA and TCR-CMV co-occurrence, with a repertoire-size bias correction applied to TCR pairs. False discovery rates were estimated in a later analysis by permuting HLA or CMV assignments 20 times. In a later analysis, co-occurring TCRs were grouped using DBSCAN, and TCRdist sequence similarity was added for clustering within HLA-allele-positive subsets. Repertoires with fewer than 30,000 or more than 120,000 public chains were left out of co-occurrence clustering, as were roughly five repertoires with anomalous nucleotide sharing. TCRdb stores this immuneACCESS table with in-frame sequences only. Part of the clones is absent; in the studies checked, under half of the shortfall reflects unresolved V genes, and no reason is known for the rest. The V and J calls and clone size come from that table; D and trimming were worked out from the DNA. The sample table holds 250,000 to 350,000 clones, of which 86% were seen once. The top ten constitute 3% to 4% of the sample.

Findings and caveats that apply to the study as a whole: The cohort was sequenced for TCR beta chains only, and without alpha or paired-chain data the features that could be detected were limited. A later analysis reported that several top co-occurrence clusters appeared linked to parvovirus B19, influenza, CMV and Epstein-Barr virus. Because some donors lacked HLA typing at each locus, the association tests relied only on the typed subset. Strong co-occurrence of HLA alleles, especially DR and DQ, made assigning TCR associations to individual alleles difficult. A further reported finding was that TCR beta sequences accurately predicted the HLA-A and HLA-B alleles for most subjects in the first cohort. Linkage disequilibrium might explain the correlated functional status among segregating V segments, but an unknown experimental factor could not be ruled out. A few of the identified cytomegalovirus-associated TCR beta chains were confirmed in vitro to be specific for cytomegalovirus antigens. In a later analysis, some 18,000 TCR beta sequences were associated with specific HLA alleles at a false discovery rate of 0.05. Some IMGT-functional V segments, including TRBV6-2 and TRBV6-3, could not be told apart with the 87-base-pair reads, so those segments were excluded. A later analysis found that most CMV-associated TCR beta chains appeared HLA-restricted, with HLA associations seemingly driven largely by CMV exposure. In a later analysis, HLA-associated TCR beta chains were found to be more clonally expanded and to have lower generation probabilities than equally common non-associated chains. Some 15 rarely observed V segments, including chromosome 9 orphons, were excluded from the earlier analysis of about 600 of the donors because counts were too low. While some public TCRs were present in many individuals, most TCR sequences turned up only very rarely across donors. The classifier was reported to diagnose cytomegalovirus status with high specificity and sensitivity in both the original and validation cohorts. In a later analysis, TCR association rates were found to vary across HLA loci, with the most associated TCRs seen for DRB1 alleles and the fewest for HLA-C alleles. In the study, 150 to 200 TCR beta chains were listed as associated with cytomegalovirus. CMV serostatus was the only immune exposure information available for the cohort. An association between a missense DCLRE1C variant and V-gene and J-gene trimming of TCR beta chains was found in a later genetic analysis and replicated in an independent cohort. In an earlier analysis of some 500 of the donors, most TCR beta V segments appeared in productive rearrangements about 87% or about 30% of the time, broadly matching IMGT annotations. Sequencing depth was assumed to be roughly uniform across donors in the presence/absence analyses, though that assumption may not hold. A cluster of highly shared sequence variants was judged likely to be a technical artifact of the sequencing pipeline. In a later genetic analysis, fewer N-insertions in productive TCRs were reported among donors in an Asian-associated ancestry cluster than the roughly 700-donor mean. The authors suggested that the approach could potentially be extended to other disease states and immunological phenotypes.

On this clone: Its cognate antigen has yet to be identified. No base-level quality is on record; no much larger clone is a single base apart.

The receptor was isolated from a man aged 40-55 years in good health and CMV-seropositive. The chain uses TRBV14 and TRBJ2-3; the D gene is unclear. Material: PBMCs. The CDR3: CASRPSEEKGTDTQYF. Here is the DNA: TGTGCCAGCAGACCCTCCGAGGAGAAGGGCACAGATACGCAGTATTTT. Beyond the CDR3, the reference TRBV14 and TRBJ2-3 genes provide the residues; the full variable domain reads: EAGVTQFPSHSVIEKGQTVTLRCDPISGHDNLYWYRRVMGKEIKFLLHFVKESKQDESGMPNNRFLAERTGGTYSTLKVQPAELEDSGVYFCASRPSEEKGTDTQYFGPGTRLTVL.